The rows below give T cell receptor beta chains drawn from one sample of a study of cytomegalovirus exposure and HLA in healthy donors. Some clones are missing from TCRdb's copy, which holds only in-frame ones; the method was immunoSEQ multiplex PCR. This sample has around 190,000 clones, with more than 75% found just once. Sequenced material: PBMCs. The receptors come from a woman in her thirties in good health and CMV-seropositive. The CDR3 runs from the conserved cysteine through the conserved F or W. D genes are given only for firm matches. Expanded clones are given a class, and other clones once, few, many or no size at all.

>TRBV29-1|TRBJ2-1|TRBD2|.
CSGASGAFYNEQFF
TGCAGCGGAGCTAGCGGAGCCTTCTACAATGAGCAGTTCTTC
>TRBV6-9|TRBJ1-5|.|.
CASRGRGKPQHF
TGTGCCAGCAGAGGTCGGGGAAAGCCCCAGCATTTT
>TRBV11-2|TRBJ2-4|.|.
CASSSLGGVAKNIQYF
TGTGCCAGCAGCTCCCTTGGCGGAGTAGCCAAAAACATTCAGTACTTC
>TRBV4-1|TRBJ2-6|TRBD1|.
CASSLRQGVYSGANVLTF
TGCGCCAGCAGCCTCCGACAGGGGGTATACTCTGGGGCCAACGTCCTGACTTTC
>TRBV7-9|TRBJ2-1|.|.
CASSLVGLVNEQFF
TGTGCCAGCAGCTTAGTTGGACTCGTAAATGAGCAGTTCTTC
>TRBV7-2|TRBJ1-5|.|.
CASSLYRPGEYNQPQHF
TGTGCCAGCAGCTTATACCGGCCGGGGGAATACAATCAGCCCCAGCATTTT
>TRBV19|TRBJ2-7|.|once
CASSIGPRGVSSYEQYF
TGTGCCAGTAGTATAGGCCCCCGCGGGGTGAGCTCCTACGAGCAGTACTTC
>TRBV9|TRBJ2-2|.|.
CASSVQQGNTGELFF
TGTGCCAGCAGCGTTCAACAGGGAAACACCGGGGAGCTGTTTTTT
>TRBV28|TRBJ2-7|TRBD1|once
CASMGQGPGGFYEQYF
TGTGCCTCTATGGGACAGGGGCCGGGCGGCTTCTACGAGCAGTACTTC
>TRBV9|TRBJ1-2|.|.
CASTGNQIEGGYTF
TGTGCCAGCACCGGAAACCAGATTGAGGGAGGCTACACCTTC
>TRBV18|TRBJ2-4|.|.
CASSIPRATKNIQYF
TGTGCCAGCTCCATTCCGAGGGCCACCAAAAACATTCAGTACTTC
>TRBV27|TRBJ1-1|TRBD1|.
CASSFRGGAGTEAFF
TGTGCCAGCAGTTTTCGAGGGGGCGCGGGCACTGAAGCTTTCTTT
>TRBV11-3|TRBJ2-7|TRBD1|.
CASSFGGGTGGYEQYF
TGTGCCAGCAGCTTTGGAGGGGGTACAGGGGGCTACGAGCAGTACTTC
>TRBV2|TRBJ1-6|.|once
CASSESQGYSPLHF
TGTGCCAGCAGTGAATCGCAGGGTTATTCACCCCTCCACTTT
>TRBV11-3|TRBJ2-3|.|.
CASSFGQISSTDTQYF
TGTGCCAGCAGCTTTGGACAGATATCTAGCACAGATACGCAGTATTTT
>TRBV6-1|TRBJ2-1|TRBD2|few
CATEGLAGYNEQFF
TGTGCCACTGAGGGACTAGCGGGGTACAATGAGCAGTTCTTC
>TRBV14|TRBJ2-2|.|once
CASSKGLAQSFTGELFF
TGTGCCAGCAGCAAAGGGCTAGCTCAAAGCTTCACCGGGGAGCTGTTTTTT
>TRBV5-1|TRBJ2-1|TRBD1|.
CASSQTGRVVNEQFF
TGCGCCAGCAGCCAGACAGGGCGGGTTGTGAATGAGCAGTTCTTC
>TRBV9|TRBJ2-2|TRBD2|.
CASSVGGGGNTGELFF
TGTGCCAGCAGCGTAGGAGGCGGGGGAAACACCGGGGAGCTGTTTTTT
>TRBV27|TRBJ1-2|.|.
CASRGGVDYGYTF
TGTGCCAGCAGGGGGGGGGTGGACTATGGCTACACCTTC
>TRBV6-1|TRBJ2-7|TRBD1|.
CASREPGQLYEQYF
TGTGCCAGCAGGGAACCGGGACAGCTTTACGAGCAGTACTTC
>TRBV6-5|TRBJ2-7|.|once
CASSYSSLVSYEQYF
TGTGCCAGCAGTTACTCGTCCCTTGTTTCCTACGAGCAGTACTTC
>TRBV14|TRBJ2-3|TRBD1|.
CASSLGTGGDTQYF
TGTGCCAGCAGCCTCGGGACAGGGGGAGATACGCAGTATTTT
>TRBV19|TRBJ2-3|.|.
CASSGGTADTQYF
TGTGCCAGTAGTGGGGGGACAGCAGATACGCAGTATTTT
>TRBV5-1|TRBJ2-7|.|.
CASSLAGRQSDEQYF
TGCGCCAGCAGCTTGGCCGGGAGACAATCCGACGAGCAGTACTTC
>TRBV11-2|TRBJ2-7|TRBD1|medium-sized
CASSLAQGEYEQYF
TGTGCCAGCAGCTTAGCACAGGGGGAGTACGAGCAGTACTTC
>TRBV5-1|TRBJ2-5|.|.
CASTISGNQETQYF
TGCGCCAGCACCATCTCAGGGAATCAAGAGACCCAGTACTTC
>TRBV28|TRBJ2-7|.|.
CASSLFGYEQYF
TGTGCCAGCAGTTTATTCGGCTACGAGCAGTACTTC
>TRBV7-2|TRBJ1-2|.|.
CASSPVTGGIDGYTF
TGTGCCAGCAGCCCAGTGACGGGGGGGATAGATGGCTACACCTTC
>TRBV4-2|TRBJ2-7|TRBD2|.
CASSGVAGNSYEQYF
TGTGCCAGCAGCGGGGTAGCGGGGAACTCCTACGAGCAGTACTTC
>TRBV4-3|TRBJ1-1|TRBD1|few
CASSQSRTGNTEAFF
TGCGCCAGCAGCCAATCTCGGACAGGCAACACTGAAGCTTTCTTT
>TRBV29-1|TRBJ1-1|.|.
CSVEGGFGEAFF
TGCAGCGTTGAGGGGGGGTTCGGGGAAGCTTTCTTT
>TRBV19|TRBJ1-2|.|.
CASSIGEGGYTF
TGTGCCAGTAGTATAGGGGAGGGCGGCTACACCTTC
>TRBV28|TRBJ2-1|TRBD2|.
CASLRLAGGYYNEQFF
TGTGCCAGCCTACGACTAGCGGGGGGGTACTACAATGAGCAGTTCTTC
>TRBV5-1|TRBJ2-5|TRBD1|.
CASSSGKGGARQETQYF
TGCGCCAGCAGCTCGGGGAAAGGGGGCGCTAGGCAAGAGACCCAGTACTTC